This record covers a single T cell receptor beta chain. The antigen is not known. In germline, CDR1 is MNHNS, CDR2 SASEGT. Trimming stripped 2 bases from V and 12 bases from J, with 13 bases between. CDR3 length: 12 residues. Each CDR3 protein gets one entry after TCRdb re-called the multiplex PCR reads with MiXCR. Of under 250,000 distinct CDR3 sequences in the sample, roughly 32% were seen once. This sample stems from a study of breast tumors, draining lymph nodes, adjacent tissues. Whole-study results and caveats: Tumor repertoires ranked between lymph nodes and nontumor tissue in diversity, with V and J gene preferences. Data only fit, rather than demonstrated, lymph node origin of most tumor T cells. The data were judged consistent with most tumor T cells coming from lymph node and expanding in tumor.

Breast cancer patients provided tissue from their axillary draining lymph nodes. Sequenced material: axillary lymph node tissue. The V gene is TRBV6-1, the J gene TRBJ1-1; D call uncertain. The source of this sequence is a female donor with breast cancer. Some clones in this sample may be carry-over from other donors' samples. The CDR3 DNA reads as TGTGCCAGCAGTGAAATCCTGGCGGGAACTTTCTTT. It is translated as CASSEILAGTFF.